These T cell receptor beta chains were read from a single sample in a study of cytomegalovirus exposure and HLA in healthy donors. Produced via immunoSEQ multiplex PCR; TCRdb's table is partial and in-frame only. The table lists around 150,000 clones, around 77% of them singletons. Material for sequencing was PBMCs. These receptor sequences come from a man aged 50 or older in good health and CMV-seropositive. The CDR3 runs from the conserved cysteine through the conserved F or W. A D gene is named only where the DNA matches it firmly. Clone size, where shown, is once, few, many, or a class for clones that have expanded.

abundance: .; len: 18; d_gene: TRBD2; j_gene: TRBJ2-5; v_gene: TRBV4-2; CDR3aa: CASSRELAGGPQEETQYF; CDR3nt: TGTGCCAGCAGCCGGGAACTAGCGGGGGGGCCTCAGGAAGAGACCCAGTACTTC
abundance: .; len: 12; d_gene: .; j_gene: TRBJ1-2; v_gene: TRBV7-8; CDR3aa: CASGAGGGGYTF; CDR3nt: TGTGCCAGCGGAGCAGGTGGAGGTGGCTACACCTTC
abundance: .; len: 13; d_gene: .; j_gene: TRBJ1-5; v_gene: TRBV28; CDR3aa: CASSLMGYQPQHF; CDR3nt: TGTGCCAGCAGTTTAATGGGCTATCAGCCCCAGCATTTT
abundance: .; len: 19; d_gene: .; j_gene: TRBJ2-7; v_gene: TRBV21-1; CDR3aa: CASSKDGDRGKNAYHEQYF; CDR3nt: TGTGCCAGCAGCAAAGATGGGGACAGGGGTAAAAACGCCTACCACGAGCAGTACTTC
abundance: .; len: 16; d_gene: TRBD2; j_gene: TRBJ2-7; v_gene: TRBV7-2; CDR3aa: CASSLVSGGGTYEQYF; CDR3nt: TGTGCCAGCAGCTTGGTATCCGGGGGGGGGACCTACGAGCAGTACTTC
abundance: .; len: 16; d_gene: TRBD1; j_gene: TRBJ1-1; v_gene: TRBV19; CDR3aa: CASSPLTGGTNTEAFF; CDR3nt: TGTGCCAGTAGCCCCTTAACAGGGGGAACGAACACTGAAGCTTTCTTT
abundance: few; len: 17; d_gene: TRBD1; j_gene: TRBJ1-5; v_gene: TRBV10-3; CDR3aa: CAISKTTGSGGNQPQHF; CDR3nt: TGTGCCATCAGCAAAACGACAGGGTCCGGGGGCAATCAGCCCCAGCATTTT
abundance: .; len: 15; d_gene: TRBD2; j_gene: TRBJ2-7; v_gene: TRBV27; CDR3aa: CASSLRAGGLGEQYF; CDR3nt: TGTGCCAGCAGTTTACGAGCGGGGGGACTAGGGGAGCAGTACTTC
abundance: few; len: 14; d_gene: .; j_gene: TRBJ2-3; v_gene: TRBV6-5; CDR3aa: CASRQLQGTDTQYF; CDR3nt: TGTGCCAGCAGGCAACTTCAGGGCACAGATACGCAGTATTTT
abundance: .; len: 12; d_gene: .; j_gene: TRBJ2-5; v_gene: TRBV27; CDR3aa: CAIRTRGETQYF; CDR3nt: TGTGCCATTCGGACCCGCGGGGAGACCCAGTACTTC
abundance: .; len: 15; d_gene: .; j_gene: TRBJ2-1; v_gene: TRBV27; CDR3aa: CASSGPWAAVNEQFF; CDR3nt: TGTGCCAGCAGTGGGCCCTGGGCAGCAGTCAATGAGCAGTTCTTC
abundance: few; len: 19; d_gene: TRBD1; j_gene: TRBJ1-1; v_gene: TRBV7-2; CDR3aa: CASSLRGIGVTGNWPEAFF; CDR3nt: TGTGCCAGCAGCTTACGTGGGATTGGGGTGACAGGGAATTGGCCTGAAGCTTTCTTT
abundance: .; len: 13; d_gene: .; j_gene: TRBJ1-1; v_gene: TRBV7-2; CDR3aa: CASSASGNTEAFF; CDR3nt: TGTGCCAGCAGCGCTAGTGGGAACACTGAAGCTTTCTTT
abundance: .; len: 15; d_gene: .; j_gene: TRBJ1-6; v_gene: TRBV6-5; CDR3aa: CASREDHSYNSPLHF; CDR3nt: TGTGCCAGCAGAGAGGATCACTCCTATAATTCACCCCTCCACTTT
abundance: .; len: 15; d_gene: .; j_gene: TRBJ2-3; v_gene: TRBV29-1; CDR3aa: CSVETTGHRTDTQYF; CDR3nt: TGCAGCGTTGAGACGACGGGACACCGCACAGATACGCAGTATTTT
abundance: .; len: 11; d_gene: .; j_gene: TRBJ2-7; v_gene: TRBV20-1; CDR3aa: CSAEGDYEQYF; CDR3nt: TGCAGTGCGGAGGGAGACTACGAGCAGTACTTC
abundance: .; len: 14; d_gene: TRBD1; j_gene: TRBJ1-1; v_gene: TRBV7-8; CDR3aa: CASSSGTDYTEAFF; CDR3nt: TGTGCCAGCAGCTCCGGGACAGACTACACTGAAGCTTTCTTT
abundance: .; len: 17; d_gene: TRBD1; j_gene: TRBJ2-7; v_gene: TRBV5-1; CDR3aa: CASSYLATGGSSYEQYF; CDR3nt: TGCGCCAGCAGCTACCTCGCGACAGGGGGAAGTTCCTACGAGCAGTACTTC
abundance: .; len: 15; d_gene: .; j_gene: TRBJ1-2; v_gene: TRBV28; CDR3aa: CASSLGPRGVWGYTF; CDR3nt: TGTGCCAGCAGTTTAGGTCCCCGAGGAGTCTGGGGCTACACCTTC
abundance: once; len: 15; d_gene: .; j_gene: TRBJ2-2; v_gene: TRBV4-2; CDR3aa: CASSQVPERAGELFF; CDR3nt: TGTGCCAGCAGCCAAGTACCGGAGCGAGCCGGGGAGCTGTTTTTT
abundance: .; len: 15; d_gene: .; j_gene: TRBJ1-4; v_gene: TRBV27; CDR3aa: CASSLSRGSGEKLFF; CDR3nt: TGTGCCAGCAGTTTATCGAGGGGGTCAGGTGAAAAACTGTTTTTT
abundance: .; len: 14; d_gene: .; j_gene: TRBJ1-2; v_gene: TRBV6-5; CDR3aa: CASSLSWGDYGYTF; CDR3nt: TGTGCCAGCAGCCTTTCATGGGGAGACTATGGCTACACCTTC
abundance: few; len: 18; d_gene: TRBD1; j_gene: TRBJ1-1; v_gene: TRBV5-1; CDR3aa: CASSFRQGGPTPNTEAFF; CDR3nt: TGCGCCAGCAGCTTTCGACAGGGGGGCCCAACCCCAAACACTGAAGCTTTCTTT
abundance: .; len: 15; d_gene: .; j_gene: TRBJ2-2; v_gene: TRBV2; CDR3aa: CASSESNLGGGELFF; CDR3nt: TGTGCCAGCAGTGAATCGAATTTGGGGGGCGGGGAGCTGTTTTTT
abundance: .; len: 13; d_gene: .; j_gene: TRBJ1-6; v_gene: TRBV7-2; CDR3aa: CASSLDPQIPLHF; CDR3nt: TGTGCCAGCAGCTTAGATCCACAGATCCCCCTCCACTTT
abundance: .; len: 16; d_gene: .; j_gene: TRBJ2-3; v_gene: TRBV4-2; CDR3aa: CASSQGSGRGADTQYF; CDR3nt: TGTGCCAGCAGCCAAGGGTCTGGGAGGGGGGCAGATACGCAGTATTTT
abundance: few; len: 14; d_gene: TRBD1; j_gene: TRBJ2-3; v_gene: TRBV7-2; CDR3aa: CASTPGQGTDTQYF; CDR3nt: TGTGCCAGCACCCCCGGACAGGGCACAGATACGCAGTATTTT
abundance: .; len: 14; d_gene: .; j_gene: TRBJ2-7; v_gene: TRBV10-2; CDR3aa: CASSEEVQSYEQYF; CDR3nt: TGCGCCAGCAGTGAGGAAGTACAAAGCTACGAGCAGTACTTC
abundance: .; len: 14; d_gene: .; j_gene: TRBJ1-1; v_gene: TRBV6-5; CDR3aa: CASSSGGPNTEAFF; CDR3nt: TGTGCCAGCAGTTCGGGGGGACCGAACACTGAAGCTTTCTTT
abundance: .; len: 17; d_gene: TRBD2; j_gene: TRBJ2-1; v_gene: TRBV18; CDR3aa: CASSPQLAGDSYNEQFF; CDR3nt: TGTGCCAGCTCACCACAACTAGCGGGGGACTCCTACAATGAGCAGTTCTTC
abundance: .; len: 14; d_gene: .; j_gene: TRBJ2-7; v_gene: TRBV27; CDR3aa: CASSLRTASYEQYF; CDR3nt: TGTGCCAGCAGTTTACGGACAGCCTCCTACGAGCAGTACTTC
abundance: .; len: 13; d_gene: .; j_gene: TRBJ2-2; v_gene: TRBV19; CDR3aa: CASTSGVPGELFF; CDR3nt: TGTGCCAGTACCAGCGGAGTCCCCGGGGAGCTGTTTTTT
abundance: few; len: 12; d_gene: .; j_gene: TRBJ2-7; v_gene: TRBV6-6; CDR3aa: CASSNRVHEQYF; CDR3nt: TGTGCCAGCTCCAACCGGGTCCACGAGCAGTACTTC
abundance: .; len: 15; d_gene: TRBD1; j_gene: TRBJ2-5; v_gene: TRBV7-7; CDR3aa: CASSLAQGIGETQYF; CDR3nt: TGTGCCAGCAGCTTAGCACAGGGGATTGGGGAGACCCAGTACTTC
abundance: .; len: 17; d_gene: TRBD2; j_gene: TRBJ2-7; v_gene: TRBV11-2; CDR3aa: CASSLEPGTSGNYEQYF; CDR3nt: TGTGCCAGCAGCTTAGAACCCGGGACTAGCGGTAACTACGAGCAGTACTTC
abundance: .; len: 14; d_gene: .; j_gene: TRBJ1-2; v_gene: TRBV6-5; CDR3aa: CASRSPGFQGGYTF; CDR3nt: TGTGCCAGCAGGAGCCCAGGGTTTCAGGGTGGCTACACCTTC
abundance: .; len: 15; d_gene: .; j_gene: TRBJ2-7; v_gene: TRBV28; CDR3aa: CASSPHTGYRWEQYF; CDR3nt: TGTGCCAGCAGTCCGCACACAGGGTATCGATGGGAGCAGTACTTC
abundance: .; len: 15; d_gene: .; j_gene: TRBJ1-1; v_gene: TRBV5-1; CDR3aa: CASSFLWTPDTEAFF; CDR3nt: .
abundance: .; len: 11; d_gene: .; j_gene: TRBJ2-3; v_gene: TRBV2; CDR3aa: CASSLRNTQYF; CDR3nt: TGTGCCAGCAGCCTCAGGAATACGCAGTATTTT
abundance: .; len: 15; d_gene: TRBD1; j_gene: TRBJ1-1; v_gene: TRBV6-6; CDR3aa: CASSKRDRGNTEAFF; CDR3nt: TGTGCCAGCAGTAAGCGGGACAGGGGAAACACTGAAGCTTTCTTT
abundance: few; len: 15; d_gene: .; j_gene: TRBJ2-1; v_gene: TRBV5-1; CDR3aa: CASSLVQGSGNEQFF; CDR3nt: TGCGCCAGCAGCTTGGTTCAGGGGTCGGGCAATGAGCAGTTCTTC
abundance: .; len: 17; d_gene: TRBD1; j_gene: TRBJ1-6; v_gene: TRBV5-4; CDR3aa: CASSLTKTGGRNSPLHF; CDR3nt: TGTGCCAGCAGCTTGACGAAAACAGGGGGCCGTAATTCACCCCTCCACTTT
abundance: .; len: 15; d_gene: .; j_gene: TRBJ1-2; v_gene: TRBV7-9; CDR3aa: CASSPKLVQGQGYTF; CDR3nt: TGTGCCAGCAGCCCAAAACTCGTGCAGGGCCAAGGCTACACCTTC
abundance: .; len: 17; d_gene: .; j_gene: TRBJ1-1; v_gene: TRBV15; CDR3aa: CATSKKKDSRVSTEAFF; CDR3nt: TGTGCCACCAGCAAGAAAAAAGACTCCCGGGTGAGCACTGAAGCTTTCTTT
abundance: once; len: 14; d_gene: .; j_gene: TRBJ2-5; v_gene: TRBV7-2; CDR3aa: CASSFNGLGETQYF; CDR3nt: TGTGCCAGCAGCTTCAACGGCCTAGGAGAGACCCAGTACTTC
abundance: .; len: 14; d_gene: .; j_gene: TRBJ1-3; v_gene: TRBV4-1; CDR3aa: CASSADSSGNTIYF; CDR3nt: TGCGCCAGCAGCGCCGATAGCTCTGGAAACACCATATATTTT
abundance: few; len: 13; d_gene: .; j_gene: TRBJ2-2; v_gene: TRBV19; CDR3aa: CASSIAVTGELFF; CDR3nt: TGTGCCAGTAGTATAGCGGTCACCGGGGAGCTGTTTTTT
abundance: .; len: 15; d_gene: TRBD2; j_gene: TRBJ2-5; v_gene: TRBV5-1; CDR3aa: CASQGLAGGQETQYF; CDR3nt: TGCGCCAGCCAAGGGTTAGCGGGGGGACAAGAGACCCAGTACTTC
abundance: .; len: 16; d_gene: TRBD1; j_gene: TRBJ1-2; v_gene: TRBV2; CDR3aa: CASSAFGGQGAYGYTF; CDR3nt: TGTGCCAGCAGTGCGTTTGGGGGACAGGGGGCATATGGCTACACCTTC
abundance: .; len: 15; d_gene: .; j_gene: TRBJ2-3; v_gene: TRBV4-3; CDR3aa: CASSARTAGTDTQYF; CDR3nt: TGCGCCAGCAGCGCCCGGACAGCGGGCACAGATACGCAGTATTTT
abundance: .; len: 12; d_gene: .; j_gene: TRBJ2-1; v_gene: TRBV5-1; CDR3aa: CASSSGRDEQFF; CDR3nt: TGCGCCAGCAGCTCAGGGCGCGATGAGCAGTTCTTC